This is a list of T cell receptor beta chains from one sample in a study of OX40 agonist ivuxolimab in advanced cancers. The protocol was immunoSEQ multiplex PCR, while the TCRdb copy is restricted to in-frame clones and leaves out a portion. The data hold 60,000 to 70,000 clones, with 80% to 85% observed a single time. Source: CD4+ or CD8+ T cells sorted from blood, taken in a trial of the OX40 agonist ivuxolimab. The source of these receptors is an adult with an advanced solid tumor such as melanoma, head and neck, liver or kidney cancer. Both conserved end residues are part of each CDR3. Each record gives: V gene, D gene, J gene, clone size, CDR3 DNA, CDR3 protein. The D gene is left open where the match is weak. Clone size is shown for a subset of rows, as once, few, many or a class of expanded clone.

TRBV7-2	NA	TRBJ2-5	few	TGTGCCAGCAGCCGAACTAGGGACGCAGAGGAGACCCAGTACTTC	CASSRTRDAEETQYF
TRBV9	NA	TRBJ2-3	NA	TGTGCCAGCAGCGTATCGTCTCGGGGAGGCACAGATACGCAGTATTTT	CASSVSSRGGTDTQYF
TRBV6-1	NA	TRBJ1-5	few	TGTGCCAGCAGCACAGGGATTAGCAATCAGCCCCAGCATTTT	CASSTGISNQPQHF
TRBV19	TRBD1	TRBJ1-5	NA	TGTGCCAGTAGTCGGGACAGGGCATTTTATGGCAATCAGCCCCAGCATTTT	CASSRDRAFYGNQPQHF
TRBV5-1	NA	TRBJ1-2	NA	TGCGCCAACAGCCTGACAGACTATGGCTACACCTTC	CANSLTDYGYTF
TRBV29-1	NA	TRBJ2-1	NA	TGCAGCGTTGAAGAACAACACAATGAGCAGTTCTTC	CSVEEQHNEQFF
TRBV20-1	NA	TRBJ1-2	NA	TGCAGTGCCCAGACAGTGTATGGCTACACCTTC	CSAQTVYGYTF
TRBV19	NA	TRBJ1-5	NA	TGTGCCAGTAGAGACCGGTCCTTTAGCAATCAGCCCCAGCATTTT	CASRDRSFSNQPQHF
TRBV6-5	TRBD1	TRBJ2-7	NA	TGTGCCAGCAGTTACGAGGGGACAGGGGCTTTCGAGCAGTACTTC	CASSYEGTGAFEQYF
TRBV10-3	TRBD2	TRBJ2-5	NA	TGTGCCATCAGTGGTTCAGTGAGCGGGGGGGGCTTAGAGACCCAGTACTTC	CAISGSVSGGGLETQYF
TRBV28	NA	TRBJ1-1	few	TGTGCCAGCAGCCCACACAGCAACACTGAAGCTTTCTTT	CASSPHSNTEAFF
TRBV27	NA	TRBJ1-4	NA	TGTGCCAGACGCTCCCCAGGGTCTACTAATGAAAAACTGTTTTTT	CARRSPGSTNEKLFF
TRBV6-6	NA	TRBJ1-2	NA	TGTGCCAGCAGTCCGGACAGCTACTATGGCTACACCTTC	CASSPDSYYGYTF
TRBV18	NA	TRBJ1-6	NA	TGTGCCAGCTCACCATCCCGGGCAGGGCGGAATTCACCCCTCCACTTT	CASSPSRAGRNSPLHF
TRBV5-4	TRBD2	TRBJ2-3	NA	TGTGCCAGCGGACTAGCGGGAGGTCGCACAGATACGCAGTATTTT	CASGLAGGRTDTQYF
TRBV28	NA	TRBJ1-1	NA	TGTGCCAGCAGCCTCGGGACAAGGAACACTGAAGCTTTCTTT	CASSLGTRNTEAFF
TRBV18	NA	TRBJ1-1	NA	TGTGCCAGCTCTCCAAGACCCGACACTGAAGCTTTCTTT	CASSPRPDTEAFF
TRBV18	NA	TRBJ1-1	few	TGTGCCAGCTCACCGCGAGGACAGTATGAAGCTTTCTTT	CASSPRGQYEAFF
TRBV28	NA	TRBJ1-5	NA	TGTGCCAGCAGTTTAGGACAGCGCAATCAGCCCCAGCATTTT	CASSLGQRNQPQHF
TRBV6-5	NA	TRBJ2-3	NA	TGTGCCAGCAGATCACCGATAAAGAGCACAGATACGCAGTATTTT	CASRSPIKSTDTQYF
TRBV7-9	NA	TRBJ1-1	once	TGTGCCAGCAGCCTCAGTTCGTCCACTGAAGCTTTCTTT	CASSLSSSTEAFF
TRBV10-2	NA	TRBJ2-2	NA	TGCGCCAGCAAAGTAACCGGGGAGCTGTTTTTT	CASKVTGELFF
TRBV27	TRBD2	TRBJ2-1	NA	TGTGCCAGCCGGGAGGGACCCCGATACAATGAGCAGTTCTTC	CASREGPRYNEQFF
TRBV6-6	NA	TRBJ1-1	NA	TGTGCCAGCAGTTACGGTGGGGGCGCGGGGACTGAAGCTTTCTTT	CASSYGGGAGTEAFF
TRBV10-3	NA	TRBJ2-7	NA	TGTGCCATCAGTGAAGGCTACGAGCAGTACTTC	CAISEGYEQYF
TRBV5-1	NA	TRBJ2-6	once	TGCGCCAGCAGCTTGGCCGGAGACTCTGGGGCCAACGTCCTGACTTTC	CASSLAGDSGANVLTF
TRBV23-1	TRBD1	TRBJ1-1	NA	TGCGCCAGCAGTTGGGCCAGGGGGCGCTTCTCTCCCAGTTTGGACACTGAAGCTTTCTTT	CASSWARGRFSPSLDTEAFF